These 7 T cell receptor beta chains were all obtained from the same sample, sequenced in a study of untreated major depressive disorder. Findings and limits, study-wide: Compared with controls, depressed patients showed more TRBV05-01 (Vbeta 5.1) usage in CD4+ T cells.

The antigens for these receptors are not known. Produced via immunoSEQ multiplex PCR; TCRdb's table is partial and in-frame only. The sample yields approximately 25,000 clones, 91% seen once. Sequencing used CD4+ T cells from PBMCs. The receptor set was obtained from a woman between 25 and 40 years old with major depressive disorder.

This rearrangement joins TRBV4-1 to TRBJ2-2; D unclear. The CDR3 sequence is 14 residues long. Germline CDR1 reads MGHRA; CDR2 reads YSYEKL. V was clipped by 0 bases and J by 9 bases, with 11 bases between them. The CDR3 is CASSQDSRSRELFF. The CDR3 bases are TGCGCCAGCAGCCAAGATTCGAGGTCGAGGGAGCTGTTTTTT.

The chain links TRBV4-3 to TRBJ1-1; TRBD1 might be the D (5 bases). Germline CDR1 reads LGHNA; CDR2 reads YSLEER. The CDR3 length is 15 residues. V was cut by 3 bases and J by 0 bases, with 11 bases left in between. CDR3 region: CASSQYGAMNTEAFF. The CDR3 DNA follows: TGCGCCAGCAGCCAGTATGGGGCGATGAACACTGAAGCTTTCTTT.

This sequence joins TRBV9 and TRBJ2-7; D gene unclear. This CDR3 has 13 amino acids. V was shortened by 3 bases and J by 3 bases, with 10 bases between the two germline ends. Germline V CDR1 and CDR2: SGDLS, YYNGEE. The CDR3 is CASSATSGYEQYF. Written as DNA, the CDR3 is TGTGCCAGCAGCGCGACCTCGGGCTACGAGCAGTACTTC.

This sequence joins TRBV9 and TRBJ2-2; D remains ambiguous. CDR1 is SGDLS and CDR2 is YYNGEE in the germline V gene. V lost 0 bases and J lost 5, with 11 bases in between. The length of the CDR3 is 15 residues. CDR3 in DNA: TGTGCCAGCAGCGTAGAAGTTGATGGGACCGGGGAGCTGTTTTTT. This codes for CASSVEVDGTGELFF.

The CDR3 loop reads CASSLVTGQGAGGYTF. The CDR3 nucleotides are TGTGCCAGCAGCTTGGTAACGGGACAGGGGGCAGGTGGCTACACCTTC. V usage is TRBV5-5 and J usage is TRBJ1-2, with 12 bases lining up with TRBD1. CDR3 length: 16 residues. The V gene's germline CDR1 is SGHKS and CDR2 YYEKEE (reference sequence). V gave up 0 bases and J gave up 7 bases; unmatched junction bases: 7.

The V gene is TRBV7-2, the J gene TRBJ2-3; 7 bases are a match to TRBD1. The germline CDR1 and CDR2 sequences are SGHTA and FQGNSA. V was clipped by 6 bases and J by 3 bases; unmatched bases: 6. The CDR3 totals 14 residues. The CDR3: CASRRTGGTDTQYF. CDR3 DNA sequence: TGTGCCAGCAGGAGGACAGGAGGTACAGATACGCAGTATTTT.

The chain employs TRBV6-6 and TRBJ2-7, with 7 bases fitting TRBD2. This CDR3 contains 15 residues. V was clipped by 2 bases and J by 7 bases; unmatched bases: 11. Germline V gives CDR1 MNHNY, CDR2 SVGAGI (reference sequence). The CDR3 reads CASSYGRGGVGEQYF. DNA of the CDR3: TGTGCCAGCAGTTACGGGCGGGGAGGGGTCGGTGAGCAGTACTTC.